This is a list of T cell receptor beta chains from one sample in a study of PD-1 blockade in classical Hodgkin lymphoma. Profiling relied on immunoSEQ multiplex PCR, and the TCRdb table lists in-frame clones only, not all of them. The sample has fewer than 15,000 clones, around three quarters seen once; the top ten hold 24%. The sample consisted of peripheral blood mononuclear cells (PBMCs), taken at baseline. The receptors were sampled from a human donor with classical Hodgkin lymphoma. Each CDR3 is given with its conserved first and last residue. D genes are given only for firm matches. Some rows mark clone size as missing; the rest say once, few, many or name a class of expanded clone.

clone_size | j_call | v_call | d_call | cdr3_nt | cdr3_aa
few | TRBJ2-2 | TRBV18 | - | TGTGCCAGCTCAGACAGCACCGGGGAGCTGTTTTTT | CASSDSTGELFF
- | TRBJ1-2 | TRBV4-3 | - | TGCGCCAGCAGCCAAGATACAGGCGGCTATGGCTACACCTTC | CASSQDTGGYGYTF
- | TRBJ2-6 | TRBV7-3 | TRBD1 | TGTGCCAGCAGCTTACAGGGGGCGTTTGAGGCCAACGTCCTGACTTTC | CASSLQGAFEANVLTF
- | TRBJ2-5 | TRBV27 | - | TGTGCCAGCAGTTTAAGGAGCCGGGAGACCCAGTACTTC | CASSLRSRETQYF
- | TRBJ1-1 | TRBV29-1 | - | TGCAGCGTTGGGGGGGGTATGAACACTGAAGCTTTCTTT | CSVGGGMNTEAFF
- | TRBJ2-3 | TRBV2 | TRBD1 | TGTGCCAGCAACCGACAGGGACCCTCTACAGATACGCAGTATTTT | CASNRQGPSTDTQYF
- | TRBJ2-5 | TRBV6-5 | TRBD2 | TGTGCCAGCAGTTCCTGGACTAGCTTTGAGACCCAGTACTTC | CASSSWTSFETQYF
- | TRBJ2-7 | TRBV7-2 | - | TGTGCCAGCAGCTTACTGCCGGGGGCACCCTACGAGCAGTACTTC | CASSLLPGAPYEQYF
once | TRBJ1-1 | TRBV29-1 | - | TGCAGCGTTGAAGGTTTGAACACTGAAGCTTTCTTT | CSVEGLNTEAFF
- | TRBJ1-5 | TRBV28 | - | TGTGCCAGCAGTCCCCAAATAAGGGCAAATCAGCCCCAGCATTTT | CASSPQIRANQPQHF
- | TRBJ2-3 | TRBV4-2 | TRBD2 | TGTGCCAGCAGCCAAGATTCGGGACTAGCGGGGAATACGCAGTATTTT | CASSQDSGLAGNTQYF
few | TRBJ1-1 | TRBV18 | TRBD1 | TGTGCCAGCTCACGACAGGGAACCAACACTGAAGCTTTCTTT | CASSRQGTNTEAFF
- | TRBJ2-2 | TRBV7-2 | - | TGTGCCAGCAGCTTATACGGGGCTGTCGGGGAGCTGTTTTTT | CASSLYGAVGELFF
once | TRBJ2-2 | TRBV10-3 | - | TGTGCCACCCATCCGGGACCGCTACGCGGGGAGCTGTTTTTT | CATHPGPLRGELFF
- | TRBJ1-2 | TRBV2 | TRBD1 | TGTGCCAGCAGTGTTACAGGGGTCGTTGGCTACACCTTC | CASSVTGVVGYTF
- | TRBJ2-7 | TRBV5-1 | - | TGCGCCAGCAGCTTGGAGGCTAGCTACGAGCAGTACTTC | CASSLEASYEQYF
- | TRBJ1-4 | TRBV7-2 | TRBD1 | TGTGCCAGCAGCTCCCGACAGGGACCTAATGAAAAACTGTTTTTT | CASSSRQGPNEKLFF
- | TRBJ1-5 | TRBV5-8 | - | TGTGCCAGCAGCTCCTTTAGCAATCAGCCCCAGCATTTT | CASSSFSNQPQHF
- | TRBJ2-4 | TRBV2 | - | TGTGCCAGCAGGGTAGCGGACCTAGCCAAAAACATTCAGTACTTC | CASRVADLAKNIQYF
- | TRBJ2-5 | TRBV11-2 | - | TGTGCCAGCAGCTTAGACGGTCTGGGGCGGGAGACCCAGTACTTC | CASSLDGLGRETQYF
- | TRBJ2-5 | TRBV2 | - | TGTGCCAGCAGTAGGGACGGACTAAAGCAAGAGACCCAGTACTTC | CASSRDGLKQETQYF
- | TRBJ1-5 | TRBV4-2 | - | TGTGCCAGCAGCCAAGGAGGACACGCAGATCAGCCCCAGCATTTT | CASSQGGHADQPQHF
- | TRBJ2-3 | TRBV27 | - | TGTGCCATCCCCGGTATGGACACGGACCGAGATACGCAGTATTTT | CAIPGMDTDRDTQYF
- | TRBJ2-3 | TRBV28 | - | TGTGCCAGCAATTCGGACAACGAGGAGATCGGCACAGATACGCAGTATTTT | CASNSDNEEIGTDTQYF
- | TRBJ2-5 | TRBV18 | - | TGTGCCAGCTCCCCCCCATCGCACAGGCCTAACCACCAAGAGACCCAGTACTTC | CASSPPSHRPNHQETQYF
- | TRBJ1-2 | TRBV28 | - | TGTGCCAGCAGTTTAATCTGGGACTATGGCTACACCTTC | CASSLIWDYGYTF
- | TRBJ2-5 | TRBV5-1 | TRBD1 | TGCGCCAGCAGCTGGCGGGCAGGGGGATTCGAGACCCAGTACTTC | CASSWRAGGFETQYF
- | TRBJ2-2 | TRBV5-1 | - | TGCGCCAGCAGCTCTACGCCAGGGGGGACCGGGGAGCTGTTTTTT | CASSSTPGGTGELFF
- | TRBJ2-5 | TRBV11-2 | TRBD2 | TGTGCCAGCAGCTTTGGGCGGGGGGCGGAAGAGACCCAGTACTTC | CASSFGRGAEETQYF
- | TRBJ2-5 | TRBV27 | TRBD2 | TGTGCCAGCAGTATTAGCGGGGGGGACCAAGAGACCCAGTACTTC | CASSISGGDQETQYF
- | TRBJ1-3 | TRBV28 | - | TGTGCCAGCAGTTTACAGGGATCCTCTGGAAACACCATATATTTT | CASSLQGSSGNTIYF
once | TRBJ2-4 | TRBV7-2 | TRBD1 | TGTGCCAGCAGCGACAGGGTTCTAGCCAAAAACATTCAGTACTTC | CASSDRVLAKNIQYF
- | TRBJ2-4 | TRBV5-1 | - | TGCGCCAGCAGCTTGGGGGGAAGGCTCCAGTACTTC | CASSLGGRLQYF
- | TRBJ1-2 | TRBV9 | - | TGTGCCAGCAGCGTAGGAGGGGCGGGGATTGGCTACACCTTC | CASSVGGAGIGYTF
- | TRBJ1-2 | TRBV6-5 | - | TGTGCCAGCAGTTACCAAGTCGGGGTGGGGTATGGCTACACCTTC | CASSYQVGVGYGYTF
- | TRBJ1-1 | TRBV9 | - | TGTGCCAGCAGCCCCTCCCCGAGGAGTACTGAAGCTTTCTTT | CASSPSPRSTEAFF
- | TRBJ2-2 | TRBV12-5 | TRBD1 | TGTGCTAGTGGTTTGAGACCCGGGACAGACACCGGGGAGCTGTTTTTT | CASGLRPGTDTGELFF